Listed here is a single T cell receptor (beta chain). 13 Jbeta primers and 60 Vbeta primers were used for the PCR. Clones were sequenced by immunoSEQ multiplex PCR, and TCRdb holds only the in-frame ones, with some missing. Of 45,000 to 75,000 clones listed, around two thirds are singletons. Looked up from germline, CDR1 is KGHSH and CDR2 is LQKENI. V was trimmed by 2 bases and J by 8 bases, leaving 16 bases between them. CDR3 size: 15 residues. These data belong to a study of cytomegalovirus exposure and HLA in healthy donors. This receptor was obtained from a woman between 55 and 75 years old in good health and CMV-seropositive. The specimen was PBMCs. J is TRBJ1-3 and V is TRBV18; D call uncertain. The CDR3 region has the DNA TGTGCCAGCTCACCAGGGTTCGGGTATACGGACACCATATATTTT. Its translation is CASSPGFGYTDTIYF.